The 14 T cell receptor beta chains in this list originate from one sample, sequenced in a study of cytomegalovirus exposure and HLA in healthy donors. In the PCR, 60 Vbeta and 13 Jbeta primers were used. Assay: immunoSEQ multiplex PCR; the TCRdb copy retains only in-frame clones and omits some. The data contain more than 95,000 clones, roughly 80% of them singletons. Material for sequencing was PBMCs. Receptor source: a woman aged 40-49 years in good health and CMV-seropositive.

The chain carries TRBV18 and TRBJ1-2; D unclear. Germline CDR1 is KGHSH and CDR2 is LQKENI. The CDR3 is made up of 15 amino acids. V gave up 3 bases and J gave up 5 bases, with 16 bases separating them. The CDR3 nucleotides read TGTGCCAGCTCACCTATCGCAGGTTTCGGATATGGCTACACCTTC. Translation: CASSPIAGFGYGYTF.

The chain recombines TRBV28 with TRBJ1-5; 8 positions agree with TRBD1. Germline CDR1 reads MDHEN; CDR2 reads SYDVKM. The J segment lost 4 bases and the V segment lost 6 bases, leaving 11 bases of the junction unmatched. CDR3 size: 16 residues. The CDR3 loop reads CASRSPPGGWNQPQHF. Here the CDR3 DNA reads TGTGCCAGCAGATCCCCCCCAGGGGGCTGGAATCAGCCCCAGCATTTT.

The J gene is TRBJ2-5, the V gene TRBV27; the match to TRBD2 covers 11 bases. CDR3 length equals 17 residues. The ends lost 6 bases at V and 5 bases at J; junction bases unmatched: 14. Germline V lookup: CDR1 MNHEY, CDR2 SMNVEV (reference sequence). CDR3 in amino acids: CASSSPKTSGDYETQYF. DNA for the CDR3: TGTGCCAGCAGCTCCCCGAAGACTAGCGGGGATTATGAGACCCAGTACTTC.

The chain couples TRBV7-2 to TRBJ2-3; TRBD2 matches 9 bases. Trimming at V came to 5 bases and at J to 1 base, leaving 10 bases not matched to a gene. CDR1 is SGHTA and CDR2 is FQGNSA in the germline V gene. The CDR3 runs to 17 residues. The DNA of the CDR3 is TGTGCCAGCAGCGTACACCCAAGACTAGCGGGCACAGATACGCAGTATTTT. Protein sequence: CASSVHPRLAGTDTQYF.

This rearrangement joins TRBV9 to TRBJ2-2, with 8 bases identical to TRBD2. This CDR3 spans 16 amino acids. With 0 bases clipped from V and 6 bases from J, the junction kept 7 bases outside the gene matches. Germline V lookup: CDR1 SGDLS, CDR2 YYNGEE. CDR3: CASSVGGSGESGELFF. The CDR3 nucleotides read TGTGCCAGCAGCGTAGGTGGTAGCGGGGAATCCGGGGAGCTGTTTTTT.

The rearrangement links TRBV7-6 to TRBJ1-6; the D is unclear. Germline values: CDR1 SGHVS, CDR2 FNYEAQ. This CDR3 comprises 17 residues. Trimming shortened V by 5 bases and J by 10 bases, and 24 bases separated the two germline ends. CDR3 nucleotide sequence: TGTGCCAGCAGCCCGCGGCACCGAGAGATAGTCGTATCACCCCTCCACTTT. Translating gives CASSPRHREIVVSPLHF.

The chain joins TRBV10-3 to TRBJ2-5; possibly TRBD1 for D (7 bases). The CDR3 has 14 amino acids. CDR1 is ENHRY and CDR2 is SYGVKD in the germline V gene. Trimming took off 6 bases at V and 5 bases at J, with 16 bases between the two ends. For the CDR3, the DNA is TGTGCCATCAGCACACAGGGGACTTGGGAGACCCAGTACTTC. Translated, it gives CAISTQGTWETQYF.

The V gene is TRBV6-5, the J gene TRBJ2-1; 7 positions match TRBD1. Unmatched junction bases numbered 13, after V lost 8 bases and J lost 12 bases. Germline loops: CDR1 MNHEY, CDR2 SVGAGI. The CDR3 totals 13 residues. DNA of the CDR3: TGTGCCAGCTCCGATTGGGATAGGGACAGGCAGTTCTTC. It is translated as CASSDWDRDRQFF.

This clone was counted a single time. The V gene is TRBV7-9, the J gene TRBJ2-3; 9 nucleotides match TRBD2. J lost 2 bases, V lost 6 bases, and 18 bases had no gene match. CDR1 SEHNR and CDR2 FQNEAQ come from the germline V gene (reference sequence). The CDR3 is 19 residues long. The CDR3 sequence is CASRNSGGPHFGHTDTQYF. The CDR3 nucleotides read TGTGCCAGCAGAAACAGCGGGGGGCCCCACTTCGGCCACACAGATACGCAGTATTTT.

This clone was detected a few times. This rearrangement joins TRBV28 to TRBJ2-3; D remains unclear. CDR1 and CDR2 (germline): MDHEN, SYDVKM. V dropped 7 bases and J dropped 0 bases, with 14 bases sitting between them. The CDR3 consists of 15 residues. CDR3: CASTLAEFSTDTQYF. CDR3 bases: TGTGCCAGCACCTTAGCCGAGTTTAGCACAGATACGCAGTATTTT.

The chain links TRBV6-5 to TRBJ2-4, with 8 nucleotides matching TRBD1. This CDR3 contains 15 residues. Per germline, CDR1 MNHEY and CDR2 SVGAGI. Trimming took 0 bases from V and 7 from J; bases not matched to a gene: 5. CDR3 region: CASSYSTGAGNIQYF. The CDR3 DNA reads TGTGCCAGCAGTTACTCGACAGGGGCCGGGAACATTCAGTACTTC.

The rearrangement uses TRBV14 and TRBJ2-1, with 9 bases matching TRBD2. CDR3 length: 16 residues. Germline V gene sequence: CDR1 SGHDN, CDR2 FVKESK. V trimming: 0 bases; J trimming: 8 bases; junction bases outside the gene matches: 8. Here the CDR3 DNA reads TGTGCCAGCAGCCAAGATATCCGACTAGCGGATCATGAGCAGTTCTTC. It specifies CASSQDIRLADHEQFF.

The rearrangement uses TRBV29-1 and TRBJ2-7; 14 bases map to TRBD2. Germline V gene lookup returns CDR1 SQVTM and CDR2 ANQGSEA. This CDR3 comprises 15 residues. V dropped 6 bases and J dropped 5; count of bases not matched to a gene: 9. Here the CDR3 reads CSVRGTSGSWDEQYF. CDR3 nucleotides: TGCAGCGTACGGGGGACTAGCGGGAGTTGGGACGAGCAGTACTTC.

The chain employs TRBV2 and TRBJ2-2, with TRBD2 identical over 8 bases. From germline, CDR1 is SNHLY and CDR2 FYNNEI. The CDR3 has 17 amino acids. V shed 7 bases and J 7 bases; nucleotides not matched to a gene: 17. This CDR3 is CASTLVVAAGAGGELFF. In DNA form, the CDR3 reads TGTGCCAGCACCCTGGTGGTGGCAGCGGGAGCAGGCGGGGAGCTGTTTTTT.